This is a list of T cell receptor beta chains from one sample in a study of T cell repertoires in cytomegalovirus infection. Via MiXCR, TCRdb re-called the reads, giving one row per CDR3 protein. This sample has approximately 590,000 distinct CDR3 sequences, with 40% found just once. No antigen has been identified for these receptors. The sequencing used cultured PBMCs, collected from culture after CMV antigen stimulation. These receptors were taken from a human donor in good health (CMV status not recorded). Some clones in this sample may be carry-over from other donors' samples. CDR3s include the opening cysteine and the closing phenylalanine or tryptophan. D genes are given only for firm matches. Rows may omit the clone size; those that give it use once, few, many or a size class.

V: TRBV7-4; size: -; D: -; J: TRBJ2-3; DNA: TGTGCCAGCAGCCCGATGGCCAGGAACACAGATACGCAGTATTTT; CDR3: CASSPMARNTDTQYF
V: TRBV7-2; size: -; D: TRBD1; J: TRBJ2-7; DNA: TGTGCCAGCAGCCCTACAGGGGGCGGTTTAGCCTACGAGCAGTACTTC; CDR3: CASSPTGGGLAYEQYF
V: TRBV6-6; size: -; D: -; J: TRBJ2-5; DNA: TGTGCCAGCAGTTACTCGACGTCGACATTGGGAGAGCCCCAGTACTTC; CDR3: CASSYSTSTLGEPQYF
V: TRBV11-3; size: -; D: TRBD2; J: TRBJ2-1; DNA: TGTGCCAGCAGCTCTAAACTAGCGGGATCCTCCTACAATGAGCAGTTCTTC; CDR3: CASSSKLAGSSYNEQFF
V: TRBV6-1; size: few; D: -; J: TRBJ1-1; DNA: TGTGCCAGCACTCGACTCATTAGGGACACTGAAGCTTTCTTT; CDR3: CASTRLIRDTEAFF
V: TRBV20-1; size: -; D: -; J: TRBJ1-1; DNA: TGCAGTGCCACCTTCGGGGTTATGAACACTGAAGCTTTCTTT; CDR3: CSATFGVMNTEAFF
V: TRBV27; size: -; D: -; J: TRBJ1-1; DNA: TGTGCCACCTACAGGGATACTGAAGCTTTCTTT; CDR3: CATYRDTEAFF
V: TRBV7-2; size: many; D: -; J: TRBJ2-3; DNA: TGTGCCAGCAGCTTAGGTCCAGGGGGCACAGATACGCAGTATTTT; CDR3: CASSLGPGGTDTQYF
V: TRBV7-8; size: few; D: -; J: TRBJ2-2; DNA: TGTGCCAGCAGCTTAGTTAGGTCCACCGGGGAGCTGTTTTTT; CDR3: CASSLVRSTGELFF
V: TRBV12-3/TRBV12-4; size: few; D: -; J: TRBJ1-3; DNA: TGTGCCAGCAGTACCAAAAACCTCAGGGCCTCTGGAAACACCATATATTTT; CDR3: CASSTKNLRASGNTIYF
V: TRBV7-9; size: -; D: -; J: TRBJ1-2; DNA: TGTGCCAGCAGCTTAAGGGAGGCGAACTATGGCTACACCTTC; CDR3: CASSLREANYGYTF